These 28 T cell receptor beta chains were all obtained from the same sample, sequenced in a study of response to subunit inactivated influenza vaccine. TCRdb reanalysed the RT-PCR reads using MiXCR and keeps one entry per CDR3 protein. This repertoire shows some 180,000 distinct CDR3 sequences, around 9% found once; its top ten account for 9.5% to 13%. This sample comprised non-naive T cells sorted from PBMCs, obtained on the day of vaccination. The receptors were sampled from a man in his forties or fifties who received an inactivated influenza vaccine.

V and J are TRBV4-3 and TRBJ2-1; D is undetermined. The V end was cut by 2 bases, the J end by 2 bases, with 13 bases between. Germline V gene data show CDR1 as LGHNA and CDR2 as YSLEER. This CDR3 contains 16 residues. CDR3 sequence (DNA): TGCGCCAGCAGCCAAAACTCGCGCGGTACCTACAATGAGCAGTTCTTC. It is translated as CASSQNSRGTYNEQFF.

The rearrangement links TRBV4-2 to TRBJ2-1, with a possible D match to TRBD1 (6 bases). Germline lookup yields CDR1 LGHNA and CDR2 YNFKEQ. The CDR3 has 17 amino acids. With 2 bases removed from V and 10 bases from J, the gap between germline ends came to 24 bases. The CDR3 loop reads CASSQNPGQGSSSEQFF. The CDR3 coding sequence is TGTGCCAGCAGCCAAAACCCCGGGCAGGGGAGCAGTTCGGAGCAGTTCTTC.

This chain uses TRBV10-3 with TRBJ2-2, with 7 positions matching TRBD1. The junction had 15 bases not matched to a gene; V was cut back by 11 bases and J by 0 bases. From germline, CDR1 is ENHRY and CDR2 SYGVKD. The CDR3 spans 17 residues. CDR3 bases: TGTGCCGTTAGTGTCAATAACAGGGGAGCGAACACCGGGGAGCTGTTTTTT. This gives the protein CAVSVNNRGANTGELFF.

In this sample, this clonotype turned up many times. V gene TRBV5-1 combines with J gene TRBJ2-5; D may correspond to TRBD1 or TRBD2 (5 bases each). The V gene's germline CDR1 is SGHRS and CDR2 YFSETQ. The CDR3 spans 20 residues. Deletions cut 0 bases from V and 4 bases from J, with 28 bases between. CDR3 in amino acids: CASSLAGRTILVGEPETQYF. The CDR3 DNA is TGCGCCAGCAGCTTGGCGGGAAGGACAATCTTGGTCGGGGAACCAGAGACCCAGTACTTC.

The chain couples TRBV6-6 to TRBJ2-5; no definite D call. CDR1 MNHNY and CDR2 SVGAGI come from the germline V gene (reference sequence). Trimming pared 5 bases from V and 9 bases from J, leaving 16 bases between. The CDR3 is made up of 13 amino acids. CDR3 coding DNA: TGTGCCAGCAGTACCCCGACCAGTGCGGCCCAGTACTTC. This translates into CASSTPTSAAQYF.

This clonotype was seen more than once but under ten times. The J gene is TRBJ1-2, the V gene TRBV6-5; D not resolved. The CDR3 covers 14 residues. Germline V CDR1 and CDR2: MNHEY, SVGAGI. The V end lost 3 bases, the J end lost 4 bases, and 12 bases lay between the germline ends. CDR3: CASSYVYGAYGYTF. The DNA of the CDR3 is TGTGCCAGCAGTTATGTCTACGGAGCCTATGGCTACACCTTC.

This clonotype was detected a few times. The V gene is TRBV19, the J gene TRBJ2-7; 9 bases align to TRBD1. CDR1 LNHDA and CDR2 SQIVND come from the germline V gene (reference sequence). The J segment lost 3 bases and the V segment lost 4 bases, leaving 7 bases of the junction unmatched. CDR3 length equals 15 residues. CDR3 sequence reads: CASSTGTGLFYEQYF. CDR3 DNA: TGTGCCAGTAGTACTGGGACAGGGCTTTTCTACGAGCAGTACTTC.

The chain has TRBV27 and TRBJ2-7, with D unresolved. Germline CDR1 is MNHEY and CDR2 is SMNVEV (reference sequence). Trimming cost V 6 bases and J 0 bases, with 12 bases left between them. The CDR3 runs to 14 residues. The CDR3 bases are TGTGCCAGCAGCCTCGGGCTAGGCTCCTACGAGCAGTACTTC. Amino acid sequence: CASSLGLGSYEQYF.

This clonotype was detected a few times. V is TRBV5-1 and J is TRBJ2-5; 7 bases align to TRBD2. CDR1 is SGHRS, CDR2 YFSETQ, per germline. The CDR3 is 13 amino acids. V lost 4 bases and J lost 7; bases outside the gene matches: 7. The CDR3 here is CASSLWGGGTQYF. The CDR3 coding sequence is TGCGCCAGCAGCCTCTGGGGGGGAGGGACCCAGTACTTC.

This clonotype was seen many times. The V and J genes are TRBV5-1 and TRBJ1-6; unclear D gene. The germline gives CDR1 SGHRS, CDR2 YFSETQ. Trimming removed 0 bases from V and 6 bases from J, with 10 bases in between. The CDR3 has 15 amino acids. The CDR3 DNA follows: TGCGCCAGCAGCTTGGTAAGGGATTCTAATTCACCCCTCCACTTT. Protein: CASSLVRDSNSPLHF. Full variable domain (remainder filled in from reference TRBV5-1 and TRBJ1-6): KAGVTQTPRYLIKTRGQQVTLSCSPISGHRSVSWYQQTPGQGLQFLFEYFSETQRNKGNFPGRFSGRQFSNSRSEMNVSTLELGDSALYLCASSLVRDSNSPLHFGNGTRLTVT.

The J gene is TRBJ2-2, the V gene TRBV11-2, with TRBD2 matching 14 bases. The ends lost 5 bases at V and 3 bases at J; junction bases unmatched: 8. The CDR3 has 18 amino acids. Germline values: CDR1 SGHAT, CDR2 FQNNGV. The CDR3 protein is CASSTSGLAGDDTGELFF. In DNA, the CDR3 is TGTGCCAGCAGCACATCGGGACTAGCGGGAGATGACACCGGGGAGCTGTTTTTT.

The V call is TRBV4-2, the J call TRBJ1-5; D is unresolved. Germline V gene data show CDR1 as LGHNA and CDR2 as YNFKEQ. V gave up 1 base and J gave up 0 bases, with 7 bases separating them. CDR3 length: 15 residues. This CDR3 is CASSQVHPSNQPQHF. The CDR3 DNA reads TGTGCCAGCAGCCAAGTTCACCCTAGCAATCAGCCCCAGCATTTT.

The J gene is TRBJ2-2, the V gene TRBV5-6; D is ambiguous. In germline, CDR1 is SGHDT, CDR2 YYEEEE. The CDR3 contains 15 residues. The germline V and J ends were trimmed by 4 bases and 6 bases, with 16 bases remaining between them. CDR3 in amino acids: CASSTRVSSAGELFF. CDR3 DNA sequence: TGTGCCAGCAGCACCCGGGTTTCCTCGGCCGGGGAGCTGTTTTTT.

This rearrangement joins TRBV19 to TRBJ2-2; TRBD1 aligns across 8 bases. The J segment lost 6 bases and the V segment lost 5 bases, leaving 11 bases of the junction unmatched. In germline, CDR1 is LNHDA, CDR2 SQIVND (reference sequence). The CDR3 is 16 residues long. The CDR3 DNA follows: TGTGCCAGTAGTCCAGGGGGCATGGTTCGGGCCGGGGAGCTGTTTTTT. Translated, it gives CASSPGGMVRAGELFF.

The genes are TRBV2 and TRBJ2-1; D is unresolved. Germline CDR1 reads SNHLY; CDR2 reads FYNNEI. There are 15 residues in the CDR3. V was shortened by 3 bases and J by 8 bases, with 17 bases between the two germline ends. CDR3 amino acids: CASSDRVPTWYEQFF. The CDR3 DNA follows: TGTGCCAGCAGTGATCGGGTCCCCACTTGGTATGAGCAGTTCTTC.

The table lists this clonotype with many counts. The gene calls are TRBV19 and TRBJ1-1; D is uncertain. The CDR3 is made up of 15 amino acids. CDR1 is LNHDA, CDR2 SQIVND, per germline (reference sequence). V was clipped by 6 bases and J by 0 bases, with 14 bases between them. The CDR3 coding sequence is TGTGCCAGTAGCCCTCGGGAAGGGTTGAACACTGAAGCTTTCTTT. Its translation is CASSPREGLNTEAFF.

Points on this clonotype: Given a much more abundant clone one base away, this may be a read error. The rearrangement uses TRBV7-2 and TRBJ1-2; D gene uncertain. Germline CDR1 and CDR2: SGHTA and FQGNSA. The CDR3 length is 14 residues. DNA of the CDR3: TGTGCCAGCAGCTTAGCAGCCCTGCTCTATGGCTTCACCTTC. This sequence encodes CASSLAALLYGFTF.

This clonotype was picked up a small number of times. CDR3 sequence (DNA): TGCGCCAGCAGCTTGAAACTAGCGGAGAGCACAGATACGCAGTATTTT. Protein product: CASSLKLAESTDTQYF. The J gene is TRBJ2-3, the V gene TRBV5-1; the match to TRBD2 covers 8 bases. In germline, CDR1 is SGHRS, CDR2 YFSETQ. Germline trimming cut 1 base from V and 0 bases from J; bases unmatched to any gene: 4. The length of the CDR3 is 16 residues.

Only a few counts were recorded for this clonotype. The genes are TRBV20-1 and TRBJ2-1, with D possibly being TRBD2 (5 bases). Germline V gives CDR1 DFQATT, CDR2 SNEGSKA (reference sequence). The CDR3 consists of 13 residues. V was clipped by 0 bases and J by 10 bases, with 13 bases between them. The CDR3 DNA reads TGCAGTGCTAGAGATCGGGCCGGGAACGAGCAGTTCTTC. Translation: CSARDRAGNEQFF.

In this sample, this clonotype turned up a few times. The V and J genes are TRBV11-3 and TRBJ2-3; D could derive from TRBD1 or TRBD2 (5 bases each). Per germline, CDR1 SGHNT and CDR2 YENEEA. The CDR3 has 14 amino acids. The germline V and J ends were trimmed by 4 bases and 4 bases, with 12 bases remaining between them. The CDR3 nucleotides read TGTGCCAGCAGCTCCGGGGCCAGGGCAGATACGCAGTATTTT. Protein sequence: CASSSGARADTQYF.

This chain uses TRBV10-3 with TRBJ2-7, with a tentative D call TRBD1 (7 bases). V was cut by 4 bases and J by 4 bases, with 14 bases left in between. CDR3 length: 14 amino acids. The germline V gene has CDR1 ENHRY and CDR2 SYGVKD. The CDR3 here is CAISGQGGTYEQYF. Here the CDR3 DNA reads TGTGCCATCAGTGGGCAGGGGGGAACTTACGAGCAGTACTTC.

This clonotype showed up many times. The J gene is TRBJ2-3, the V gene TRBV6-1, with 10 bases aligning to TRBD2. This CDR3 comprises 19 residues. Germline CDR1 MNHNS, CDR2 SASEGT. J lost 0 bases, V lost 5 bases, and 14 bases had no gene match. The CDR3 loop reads CASSTPGTSAPFSTDTQYF. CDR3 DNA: TGTGCCAGCAGTACCCCCGGGACTAGCGCCCCATTTAGCACAGATACGCAGTATTTT.

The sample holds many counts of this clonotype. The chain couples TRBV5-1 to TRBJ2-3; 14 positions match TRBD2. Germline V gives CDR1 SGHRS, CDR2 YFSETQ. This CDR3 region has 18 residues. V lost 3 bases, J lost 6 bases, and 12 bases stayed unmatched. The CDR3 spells CASSSLGTSGGQGDTQYF. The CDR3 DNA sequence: TGCGCCAGCAGCTCTCTCGGGACTAGCGGGGGTCAAGGGGATACGCAGTATTTT.

The CDR3 spells CSALGGGGSYSNQPQHF. CDR3 nucleotides: TGCAGTGCCCTAGGGGGGGGTGGGAGTTATAGCAATCAGCCCCAGCATTTT. This chain uses TRBV20-1 with TRBJ1-5, with a weak D call TRBD1 (6 bases). Germline CDR1 DFQATT, CDR2 SNEGSKA (reference sequence). Deletions cut 6 bases from V and 0 bases from J, with 21 bases between. The CDR3 sequence is 17 residues long.

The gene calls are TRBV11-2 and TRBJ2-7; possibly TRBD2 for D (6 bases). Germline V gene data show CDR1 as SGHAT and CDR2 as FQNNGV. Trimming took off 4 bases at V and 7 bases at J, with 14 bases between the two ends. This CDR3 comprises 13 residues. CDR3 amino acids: CASSSPREREQYF. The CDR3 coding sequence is TGTGCCAGCAGCTCACCTCGGGAGCGGGAGCAGTACTTC.

The CDR3: CASSSPVYEQYF. Here the CDR3 DNA reads TGTGCCAGCAGTTCACCGGTCTACGAGCAGTACTTC. This sequence joins TRBV12-3 or TRBV12-4 and TRBJ2-7; D is undetermined. The CDR3 is 12 amino acids. Trimming left V 4 bases short and J 3 bases short, with 7 bases between.

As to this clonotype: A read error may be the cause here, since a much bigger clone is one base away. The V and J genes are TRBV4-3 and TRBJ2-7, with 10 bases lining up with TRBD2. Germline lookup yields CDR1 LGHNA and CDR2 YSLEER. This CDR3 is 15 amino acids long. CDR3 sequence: CARSQELAGIYEQYF. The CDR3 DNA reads TGCGCCAGAAGCCAAGAACTAGCGGGGATTTACGAGCAGTACTTC.

CDR3 residues: CASSPLAGGSYEQYF. The CDR3 DNA reads as TGTGCCAGCAGCCCCCTAGCGGGGGGGTCCTACGAGCAGTACTTC. J is TRBJ2-7 and V is TRBV9, with TRBD2 matching over 12 bases. V lost 4 bases to trimming and J lost 1 base; unmatched junction nucleotides: 3. The CDR3 extends over 15 amino acids. Per germline, CDR1 SGDLS and CDR2 YYNGEE.